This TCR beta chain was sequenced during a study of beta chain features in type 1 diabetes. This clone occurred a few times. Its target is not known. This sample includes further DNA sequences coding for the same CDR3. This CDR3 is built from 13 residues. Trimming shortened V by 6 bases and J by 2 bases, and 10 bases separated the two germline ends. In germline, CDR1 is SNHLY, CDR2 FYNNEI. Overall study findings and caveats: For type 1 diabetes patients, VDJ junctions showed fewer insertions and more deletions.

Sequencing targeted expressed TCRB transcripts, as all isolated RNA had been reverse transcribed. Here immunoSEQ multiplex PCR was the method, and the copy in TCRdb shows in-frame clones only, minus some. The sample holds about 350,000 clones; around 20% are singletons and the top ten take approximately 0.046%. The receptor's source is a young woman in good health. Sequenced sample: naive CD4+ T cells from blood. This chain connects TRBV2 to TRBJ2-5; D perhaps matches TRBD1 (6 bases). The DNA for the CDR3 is TGTGCCAGCAGCCGGGACAATCAAGAGACCCAGTACTTC. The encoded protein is CASSRDNQETQYF.